This T cell receptor beta chain was found in a study of regulatory T cells in long-lasting Graves disease (dated by TCRdb to about 2021). Looking at the study overall: Patients with newly diagnosed Graves' disease had been on antithyroid drugs for under 3 months. This study used TCR sequencing and RNA sequencing of peripheral blood to compare persistent Graves' disease patients against newly diagnosed Graves' disease patients. The study was registered as a clinical trial and conducted in China. A total of about 35 samples underwent TCR sequencing, from roughly 13 patients with persistent Graves' disease and 20 or so patients with newly diagnosed Graves' disease.

This clonotype was seen repeatedly, ten times or more. What antigen it recognizes has not been identified. Nothing much larger sits one base from this clone, and base qualities are not available. Results and caveats for the whole study, not just this receptor: Persistent patients shared more public clonotypes among themselves (around 2,500) than newly diagnosed patients did (more than 950). Compared with newly diagnosed patients, patients with persistent Graves' disease had lower TCR Shannon entropy and fewer highly expanded clones, which suggests clonal expansion. As a limitation, the authors acknowledged that the small sample size may reduce accuracy. Only peripheral blood was studied, because thyroid tissue, the primary lesion, was inaccessible. Only the TCR beta chain was sequenced and analyzed.

The sample's time point label, in plain terms: newly diagnosed GD, antithyroid drugs for less than 3 months. For both TCR sequencing and RNA sequencing, RNA was extracted from PBMCs using TRIzol. The diagnosis of Graves' disease followed American Thyroid Association guidelines. Patients were recruited from an endocrinology department in Xi'an, China. Each patient gave around 9 milliliters of peripheral blood, collected in an EDTA anticoagulant tube. Ficoll Paque Plus density gradient separation was used to isolate PBMCs, and no further T cell sorting was done. An Agilent 2100 Bioanalyzer and agarose gel were used to assess RNA quality, and a NanoDrop 2000 was used to measure RNA concentration. Receptors were amplified or captured by multiplex PCR. This sample was sequenced with an Illumina HiSeq 4000. iRepertoire HTBI primers and Arm-PCR amplification of CDR3 regions were used to construct TCR beta libraries. Before sequencing, the PCR products underwent gel purification. The authors' pipeline ran thus. Gene usage analysis of CDR3 amino acid clonotypes used the 62 TRBV and about 13 TRBJ segments found across samples. COPE and FqMerger were used to merge the filtered high-quality paired reads into contigs. BLAST was used to align contigs to IMGT TRBV, TRBD and TRBJ reference genes, with CDR3 defined following IMGT. Clonotypes above 0.1% frequency were classified as highly expanded clones. Shannon entropy was used to measure repertoire diversity, and the Gini coefficient was used to measure V-J evenness. A clonotype found in more than one individual was treated as public. TCRdb reprocessed the public reads (quality trimming at Q25 with fastp, clone calling with MiXCR) and kept in-frame beta chains. Identical CDR3 protein sequences are pooled into one entry, listed with their most common genes and DNA. For this entry, the V and J calls and clone size follow TCRdb and not the study's own pipeline. The sample profile shows about 620,000 distinct CDR3 sequences; 15% to 20% of them were found once. About 20% of the sample rests with the top ten.

A further study also used this sample, focusing on T cells in Graves' hyperthyroidism and ophthalmopathy. The second study reports: Graves' hyperthyroidism was defined as stable when no progression to ophthalmopathy occurred over 18 months of follow-up. Hyperthyroidism patients were newly diagnosed, had a disease duration of under 2 months, and were aged 18 to 65 years. Any patient with an uncontrolled infection, another autoimmune disease, pregnancy or lactation was excluded. Clinical symptoms, serum thyroxine and TRAb, thyroid ultrasound, and orbital computed tomography formed the basis for the diagnoses. The TCR CDR3 was subjected to a first round of RT-PCR using the HTBI primer set and the Qiagen OneStep RT-PCR kit. Most expanded thyroid clonotypes (frequency above 0.001) were also detected in blood, suggesting blood repertoires may reflect thyroid immune responses. In cross-validation, a model built on a 13 V-J signature told ophthalmopathy apart from stable hyperthyroidism with over 85% sensitivity and around 83% specificity, and in testing the same model reached 80%/75%. In validation, the model predicted progression to ophthalmopathy with 55% to 71% sensitivity and around 72% specificity, a median of approximately 6.7 months before onset. TCR V-J signatures able to tell the groups apart were searched for in a discovery cohort of some 100 patients, of whom more than 40 had Graves' ophthalmopathy and 55 to 65 had stable Graves' hyperthyroidism. Whether ophthalmopathy could be predicted prospectively was tested in an independent validation cohort made up of about 20 hyperthyroidism patients plus 17 patients who later progressed to ophthalmopathy. For training and testing, the 100 or so patients in the discovery cohort were randomly divided in a 7:3 ratio. The study also compared thyroid tissue and blood T-cell repertoires from several Graves' hyperthyroidism patients. Following sampling, methimazole starting at 30 mg daily was given to hyperthyroidism patients, and high-dose intravenous methylprednisolone was given to ophthalmopathy patients. Libraries were constructed in a second round of multiplex PCR, after which size selection and purification were carried out. Paired-end sequencing of the libraries was performed with 100 bp reads on an Illumina HiSeq2000. Raw data were processed with SOAPnuke, discarding reads with adapters, uncalled bases, mean Phred below 15, or no exact constant-primer or identifier match. COPE v1.2.5 was used to merge high-quality paired reads, and clonotypes were defined as unique nucleotide sequences. MiTCR v1.1 was used to align clonotypes to the IMGT TRBV, TRBD and TRBJ reference segments. Only V-J combinations with frequency above 0.0001, covering 99% to 99.2% of repertoires, were analysed. A TCS score was defined as the ratio of F50 (clonal expansion) to E x V (chaos), with BLOSUM62-based TCRdist applied between CDR3 peptides within each V-J. Welch's t-statistics and random forest reduced roughly 540 V-J features to 10 to 15, which were used in a naive Bayes classifier (R e1071). No statistical method was used to fix the sample size in advance, and group allocation was not hidden from the investigators. The paper reports TCR Vbeta CDR3 sequencing of over 120 peripheral blood samples: under 45 ophthalmopathy, fewer than 85 hyperthyroidism and around 17 progressor patients.

Sequenced material: peripheral blood mononuclear cells (PBMCs), taken at new diagnosis, from a patient treated with antithyroid drugs. The source is a woman in her 30s with Graves disease. Donor details come from another sample of the same person, matched by shared clones.

The sequence in DNA is TGTGCCAGCAGTTCAGCGGAAGAGACCCAGTACTTC. This yields the protein CASSSAEETQYF. The chain was built from TRBV28 and TRBJ2-5; 5 matching bases give a weak D call of TRBD2. Trimming costs V 4 bases and J 3 bases, and their ends lie 6 bases apart. The cysteine opens and the phenylalanine closes a CDR3 of 12 amino acids. Only CDR3 DNA is held: 36 bases, read in frame from base 1. CDR1 and CDR2 (MDHEN, SYDVKM) derive from the germline V gene. Outside the CDR3, residues come from the reference TRBV28 and TRBJ2-5 proteins, so the full variable domain is: DVKVTQSSRYLVKRTGEKVFLECVQDMDHENMFWYRQDPGLGLRLIYFSYDVKMKEKGDIPEGYSVSREKKERFSLILESASTNQTSMYLCASSSAEETQYFGPGTRLLVL.